The clone carrying this TCR beta chain was seen once. Its antigen is unknown. This sample is drawn from a study of T cell responses to AZD1222 COVID-19 vaccine. Study overall: Doses given second, at about 4 or about 12 weeks, were pooled. Overall study results and limits: A rise in Spike-specific TCR breadth and depth followed two AZD1222 doses.

Method: immunoSEQ multiplex PCR; TCRdb's copy keeps in-frame clones and lacks some. In the table there are under 150,000 clones, more than 85% of which are singletons. The J segment lost 8 bases and the V segment lost 1 base, leaving 6 bases of the junction unmatched. This CDR3 contains 15 residues. Germline V gives CDR1 SGHAT, CDR2 FQNNGV. The rearrangement joins TRBV11-2 to TRBJ2-1; 9 bases align to TRBD2. The source of this sequence is an adult in good health. Sample: peripheral blood, taken on day 0 of AZD1222 vaccination. CDR3 protein: CASSLAGGGAYEQFF. CDR3 DNA sequence: TGTGCCAGCAGCTTAGCTGGCGGGGGGGCCTATGAGCAGTTCTTC.